The T cell receptor (beta chain) under discussion was sequenced for a study of T cell responses to AZD1222 COVID-19 vaccine. Study results and caveats: Nearly half of the spike-specific TCRs reportedly recognize variant regions that carry no mutations.

TCRdb's table, derived via immunoSEQ multiplex PCR, lists solely in-frame clones and lacks some. Among about 140,000 clones, 85% to 95% were seen once, and the ten largest hold 9% to 15%. Concerning this clone itself: Its antigen remains unidentified.

The ends were cut back, 5 bases at V and 7 bases at J, with 17 bases in the middle. Germline loops: CDR1 MNHEY, CDR2 SVGAGI. This CDR3 comprises 14 residues. The genes are TRBV6-5 and TRBJ1-2; D is unclear. The clonotype was recovered from an adult who had recovered from COVID-19. The sample here was peripheral blood, taken after recovery from COVID-19. CDR3 sequence: CASSTGLRGGGYTF. The CDR3 nucleotides read TGTGCCAGCAGTACCGGGCTCCGCGGTGGTGGCTACACCTTC.